Presented here are 28 T cell receptor beta chains from one specimen sequenced in a study of blood T cell repertoires in COVID-19. The assay was immunoSEQ multiplex PCR, and TCRdb's table has in-frame clones only and misses some. The sample contains approximately 170,000 clones, 80% to 90% of which appear only once. The sequenced sample was PBMCs or T cells enriched from blood (not recorded which). Receptors originate from a woman under 30 who had recovered from COVID-19.

J is TRBJ1-1 and V is TRBV7-2; weak D call: TRBD1 (5 bases). V was pared by 5 bases and J by 5 bases, with 15 bases between. This CDR3 is 14 amino acids long. CDR1 and CDR2 (germline): SGHTA, FQGNSA. The CDR3 DNA follows: TGTGCCAGCAGCCCATGGGCGGGGGGGACTGAAGCTTTCTTT. This gives the protein CASSPWAGGTEAFF. The complete variable domain, with remaining parts taken from reference TRBV7-2 and TRBJ1-1, reads GAGVSQSPSNKVTEKGKDVELRCDPISGHTALYWYRQSLGQGLEFLIYFQGNSAPDKSGLPSDRFSAERTGGSVSTLTIQRTQQEDSAVYLCASSPWAGGTEAFFGQGTRLTVV.

The chain combines TRBV6-5 with TRBJ1-5, with unresolved D. CDR3 length equals 14 residues. CDR1 is MNHEY and CDR2 is SVGAGI in the germline V gene. Trimming cost V 6 bases and J 0 bases, with 9 bases left between them. The CDR3 DNA reads TGTGCCAGCAGACGGTCCCATAGCAATCAGCCCCAGCATTTT. It encodes CASRRSHSNQPQHF.

The chain combines TRBV19 with TRBJ2-1; 10 bases match TRBD2. The CDR3 loop spans 16 amino acids. Germline V gene data show CDR1 as LNHDA and CDR2 as SQIVND (reference sequence). V shed 3 bases, J shed 8 bases, and the junction held 10 bases outside the gene matches. DNA of the CDR3: TGTGCCAGTAGTATCATCTCCACTAGCGGGATCGATGAGCAGTTCTTC. Residues: CASSIISTSGIDEQFF.

The chain couples TRBV6-5 to TRBJ2-1, with 9 bases that match TRBD1. This CDR3 spans 15 amino acids. From germline, CDR1 is MNHEY and CDR2 SVGAGI. Trimming at V came to 8 bases and at J to 7 bases, leaving 12 bases not matched to a gene. The CDR3 is CASATGTGWRNEQFF. The CDR3 DNA is TGTGCCAGCGCCACAGGGACAGGGTGGAGGAATGAGCAGTTCTTC.

This chain uses TRBV6-5 with TRBJ2-1; 15 bases fit TRBD2. Trimming at V came to 10 bases and at J to 4 bases, leaving 2 bases not matched to a gene. CDR1 and CDR2 from the germline V gene are MNHEY and SVGAGI. This CDR3 is 14 amino acids long. CDR3 sequence reads: CAIGTSGGYNEQFF. The CDR3 DNA reads TGTGCCATCGGGACTAGCGGGGGGTACAATGAGCAGTTCTTC.

The CDR3 DNA follows: TGTGCCAGCAGCCTGACAGTCTCTGGAAACACCATATATTTT. It encodes CASSLTVSGNTIYF. The V and J genes are TRBV7-2 and TRBJ1-3; a possible D gene is TRBD1 (5 bases). Trimming pared 5 bases from V and 0 bases from J, leaving 8 bases between. Germline CDR1 and CDR2: SGHTA and FQGNSA. The CDR3 runs to 14 residues.

CDR3 DNA sequence: TGTGCCAGCAGTTCAACCACCCAGGGGAACGCTTTCTTT. The encoded protein is CASSSTTQGNAFF. This sequence joins TRBV6-5 and TRBJ1-1; D perhaps matches TRBD1 (6 bases). The CDR3 covers 13 residues. Germline V CDR1 and CDR2: MNHEY, SVGAGI. V lost 4 bases to trimming and J lost 11 bases, with 17 bases between them.

This rearrangement joins TRBV27 to TRBJ1-2, with TRBD1 matching 9 bases. The V gene end was trimmed by 5 bases and the J gene end by 6 bases; junction bases not matched to a gene: 10. The CDR3 is 15 amino acids. CDR1 is MNHEY and CDR2 is SMNVEV in the germline V gene (reference sequence). The CDR3 DNA follows: TGTGCCAGCAGTCCGGGGACAGGGTTGTGGAATGGCTACACCTTC. Protein: CASSPGTGLWNGYTF.

This clone has a single count. DNA for the CDR3: TGTGCCAGCAGGAGAAGTGGCGGGGAGCTGTTTTTT. This codes for CASRRSGGELFF. This chain uses TRBV28 with TRBJ2-2; D is undetermined. Germline-derived CDR1 and CDR2 are MDHEN and SYDVKM. Trimming took off 6 bases at V and 7 bases at J, with 9 bases between the two ends. This CDR3 has 12 amino acids.

V is TRBV30 and J is TRBJ1-4; possibly TRBD1 for D (5 bases). CDR3 length: 16 amino acids. V was clipped by 2 bases and J by 7 bases, with 20 bases between them. CDR1 is GTSNPN, CDR2 SVGIG, per germline (reference sequence). In DNA form, the CDR3 reads TGTGCCTGGAGTCTTTACCAAACAGGCCTCGGTGAAAAACTGTTTTTT. Translating it yields CAWSLYQTGLGEKLFF.

This chain uses TRBV30 with TRBJ2-1, with 10 positions matching TRBD1. V was clipped by 1 base and J by 5 bases; unmatched bases: 2. Germline loops: CDR1 GTSNPN, CDR2 SVGIG (reference sequence). CDR3 length equals 14 residues. The CDR3 DNA reads TGTGCCTGGAGTGCCGGGACAGGGGACAATGAGCAGTTCTTC. Translation: CAWSAGTGDNEQFF.

The V gene is TRBV6-1, the J gene TRBJ1-1; D might be TRBD1 (5 bases). The germline CDR1 and CDR2 sequences are MNHNS and SASEGT. The length of the CDR3 is 15 residues. Deletions cut 1 base from V and 3 bases from J, with 12 bases between. The CDR3 DNA follows: TGTGCCAGCAGTGAAGACACAGGTGTTCACACTGAAGCTTTCTTT. Amino acids: CASSEDTGVHTEAFF.

V gene TRBV6-5 combines with J gene TRBJ2-7, with D maybe TRBD1 (5 bases). The CDR3 spans 15 residues. Between the trimmed V and J ends, which lost 5 bases and 0 bases, there was a span of 14 bases. CDR1 MNHEY and CDR2 SVGAGI come from the germline V gene. The CDR3 spells CASSRAGSSSYEQYF. The CDR3 nucleotides read TGTGCCAGCAGTCGGGCAGGGTCCAGCTCCTACGAGCAGTACTTC.

V and J are TRBV6-2 or TRBV6-3 and TRBJ2-5; unclear D gene. V lost 2 bases to trimming and J lost 2 bases, with 6 bases between them. The CDR3 spans 13 residues. Germline loops: CDR1 MNHEY, CDR2 SVGEGT. CDR3 loop: CASSYVEQETQYF. The CDR3, as DNA: TGTGCCAGCAGTTACGTGGAGCAAGAGACCCAGTACTTC.

The J gene is TRBJ2-7, the V gene TRBV18; TRBD2 aligns across 7 bases. V lost 3 bases, J lost 5 bases, and 1 base stayed unmatched. This CDR3 is built from 12 residues. Germline V CDR1 and CDR2: KGHSH, LQKENI. The CDR3 is CASSPRGDEQYF. Here the CDR3 DNA reads TGTGCCAGCTCACCCCGGGGGGACGAGCAGTACTTC. Full variable domain (remainder filled in from reference TRBV18 and TRBJ2-7): NAGVMQNPRHLVRRRGQEARLRCSPMKGHSHVYWYRQLPEEGLKFMVYLQKENIIDESGMPKERFSAEFPKEGPSILRIQQVVRGDSAAYFCASSPRGDEQYFGPGTRLTVT.

This chain connects TRBV6-5 to TRBJ2-1, with 9 positions matching TRBD2. The J segment lost 1 base and the V segment lost 8 bases, leaving 3 bases of the junction unmatched. Germline CDR1 reads MNHEY; CDR2 reads SVGAGI. The CDR3 sequence is 14 residues long. CDR3 in DNA: TGTGCCAGCCGCGGACTAGCGTCCTACAATGAGCAGTTCTTC. Residues: CASRGLASYNEQFF.

The genes are TRBV19 and TRBJ1-2; possibly TRBD1 for D (5 bases). The V end lost 3 bases, the J end lost 0 bases, and 11 bases lay between the germline ends. CDR1 and CDR2 from the germline V gene are LNHDA and SQIVND (reference sequence). The CDR3 runs 15 residues. DNA of the CDR3: TGTGCCAGTAGTATCGGTGACAGCTCTAACTATGGCTACACCTTC. This gives the protein CASSIGDSSNYGYTF.

The chain is built from TRBV28 and TRBJ2-7, with 8 bases that match TRBD2. After removal of 3 bases from V and 6 bases from J, the junction contained 10 bases not matched to a gene. CDR3 length equals 15 residues. From germline, CDR1 is MDHEN and CDR2 SYDVKM. CDR3 amino acids: CASSFPTSGRGEQYF. The CDR3 region has the DNA TGTGCCAGCAGTTTCCCTACTAGCGGACGAGGCGAGCAGTACTTC.

V and J are TRBV3-1 (or the pseudogene TRBV3-2) and TRBJ1-1, with D maybe TRBD1 (5 bases). The germline gives CDR1 LGHDT, CDR2 YNNKEL (reference sequence). CDR3 length: 16 amino acids. V was shortened by 6 bases and J by 1 base, with 18 bases between the two germline ends. CDR3 in DNA: TGTGCCAGCAGACCTCGTGCAGGGAGGTGGAACACTGAAGCTTTCTTT. Its protein product is CASRPRAGRWNTEAFF.

The V and J genes are TRBV7-9 and TRBJ2-2; D is unresolved. The V and J ends lost 0 bases and 5 bases respectively, with 10 bases between them. The CDR3 sequence is 15 residues long. Germline V lookup: CDR1 SEHNR, CDR2 FQNEAQ (reference sequence). The CDR3 loop is CASSLAAPGTGELFF. The CDR3 region has the DNA TGTGCCAGCAGCTTAGCGGCTCCAGGTACCGGGGAGCTGTTTTTT.

The chain couples TRBV7-8 to TRBJ2-7; 11 positions agree with TRBD2. V gave up 0 bases and J gave up 2 bases; unmatched junction bases: 3. The CDR3 is 16 residues long. Germline CDR1 is SGHVS and CDR2 is FQNEAQ. CDR3 DNA: TGTGCCAGCAGCTTAGCGGGGACTAGCGGTACCTACGAGCAGTACTTC. It encodes CASSLAGTSGTYEQYF.

The V call is TRBV2, the J call TRBJ1-2, with TRBD1 matching over 10 bases. The ends lost 6 bases at V and 5 bases at J; junction bases unmatched: 6. The germline V gene encodes CDR1 SNHLY and CDR2 FYNNEI. The CDR3 totals 14 residues. The CDR3 DNA is TGTGCCAGCAGGCCGGGACAGGGGACGTATGGCTACACCTTC. Residues: CASRPGQGTYGYTF.

In DNA, the CDR3 is TGTGCCAGCAGCCAAATCTCAGGGTTTGGTGAAAAACTGTTTTTT. Protein sequence: CASSQISGFGEKLFF. The V and J genes are TRBV14 and TRBJ1-4; possible D gene TRBD1, 5 bases. Germline values: CDR1 SGHDN, CDR2 FVKESK. Trimming removed 2 bases from V and 7 bases from J, with 14 bases in between. The CDR3 covers 15 residues.

This clone was recorded only once. The chain recombines TRBV6-1 with TRBJ2-7; tentatively, D is TRBD1 (5 bases). V lost 1 base to trimming and J lost 3 bases, with 7 bases between them. From germline, CDR1 is MNHNS and CDR2 SASEGT. The CDR3 runs to 13 residues. The CDR3: CASSEGQRYEQYF. In nucleotides, the CDR3 is TGTGCCAGCAGTGAAGGACAGCGCTACGAGCAGTACTTC.

The genes are TRBV6-5 and TRBJ1-2, with D possibly matching TRBD1 (5 bases). V was clipped by 5 bases and J by 5 bases, with 15 bases between them. Looked up from germline, CDR1 is MNHEY and CDR2 is SVGAGI. The length of the CDR3 is 14 residues. The CDR3 DNA is TGTGCCAGCAGTACCCGACAGCCTACTTATGGCTACACCTTC. Protein: CASSTRQPTYGYTF.

This chain uses TRBV28 with TRBJ2-7; D is perhaps TRBD1 (7 bases). The CDR3 is made up of 14 amino acids. V was cut by 6 bases and J by 5 bases, with 17 bases left in between. Looked up from germline, CDR1 is MDHEN and CDR2 is SYDVKM. The CDR3 sequence: CASREGQLVDEQYF. CDR3 bases: TGTGCCAGCAGGGAGGGACAGCTGGTGGACGAGCAGTACTTC.

The gene calls are TRBV5-5 and TRBJ1-5; D is ambiguous. The length of the CDR3 is 15 residues. The V gene's germline CDR1 is SGHKS and CDR2 YYEKEE (reference sequence). With 0 bases removed from V and 0 bases from J, the gap between germline ends came to 7 bases. The DNA of the CDR3 is TGTGCCAGCAGCTTGGACGGTGATAGCAATCAGCCCCAGCATTTT. This encodes CASSLDGDSNQPQHF.

The chain carries TRBV5-4 and TRBJ2-7, with D maybe TRBD1 (5 bases). Trimming removed 1 base at V and 2 bases at J, with 19 bases between. Germline CDR1 SGHNT, CDR2 YYREEE (reference sequence). The CDR3 is 17 amino acids. The CDR3 here is CASSLLGVSQGAYEQYF. DNA of the CDR3: TGTGCCAGCAGCTTGTTAGGGGTCTCTCAGGGTGCCTACGAGCAGTACTTC.